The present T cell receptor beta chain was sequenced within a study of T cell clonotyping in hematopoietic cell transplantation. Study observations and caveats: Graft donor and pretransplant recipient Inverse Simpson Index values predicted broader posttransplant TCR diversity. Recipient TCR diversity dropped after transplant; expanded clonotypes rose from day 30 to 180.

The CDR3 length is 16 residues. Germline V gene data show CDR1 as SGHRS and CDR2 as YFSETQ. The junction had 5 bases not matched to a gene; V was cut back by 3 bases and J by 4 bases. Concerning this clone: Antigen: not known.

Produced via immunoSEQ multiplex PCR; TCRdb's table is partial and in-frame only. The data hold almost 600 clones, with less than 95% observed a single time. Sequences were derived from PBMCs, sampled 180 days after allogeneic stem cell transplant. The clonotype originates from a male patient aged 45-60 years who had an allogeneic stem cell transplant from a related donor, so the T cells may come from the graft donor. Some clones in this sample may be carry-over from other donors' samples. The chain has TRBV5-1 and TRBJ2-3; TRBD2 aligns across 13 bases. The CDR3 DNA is TGCGCCAGCAGCTCTGGACTAGCGGGAGTCGCAGATACGCAGTATTTT. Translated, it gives CASSSGLAGVADTQYF.